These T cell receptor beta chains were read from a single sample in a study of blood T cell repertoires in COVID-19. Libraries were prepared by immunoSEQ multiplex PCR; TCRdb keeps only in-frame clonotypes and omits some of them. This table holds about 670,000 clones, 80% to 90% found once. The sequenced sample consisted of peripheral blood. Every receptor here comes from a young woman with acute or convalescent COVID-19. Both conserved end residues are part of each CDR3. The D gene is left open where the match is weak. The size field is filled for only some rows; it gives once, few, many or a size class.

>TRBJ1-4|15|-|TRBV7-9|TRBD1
TGTGCCAGCAGCTTGGGGGACAGAGTTAATGAAAAACTGTTTTTT
CASSLGDRVNEKLFF
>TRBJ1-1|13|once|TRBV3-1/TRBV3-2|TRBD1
TGTGCCAGCAGCCAAGGCCCCCAGGGGGGAGCTTTCTTT
CASSQGPQGGAFF
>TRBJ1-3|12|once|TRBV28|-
TGTGCCAGCAGTTTTAGCGGAAACACCATATATTTT
CASSFSGNTIYF
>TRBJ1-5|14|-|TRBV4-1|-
TGCGCCAGCAGCCGGACAGCTCGAAATCAGCCCCAGCATTTT
CASSRTARNQPQHF
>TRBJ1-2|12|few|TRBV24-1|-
TGTGCCACCAGGCCAGGGCCGTTTGGCTACACCTTC
CATRPGPFGYTF
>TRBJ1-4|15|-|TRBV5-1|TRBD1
TGCGCCAGCAGCTTGGCCGGGACAGCTAATGAAAAACTGTTTTTT
CASSLAGTANEKLFF
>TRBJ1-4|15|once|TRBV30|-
TGTGCCTGGAGTGTACGGGGCAGGGGTGACGAAAAACTGTTTTTT
CAWSVRGRGDEKLFF
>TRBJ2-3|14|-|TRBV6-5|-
TGTGCCAGCAGTCGACAGGCGAGGACAGATACGCAGTATTTT
CASSRQARTDTQYF
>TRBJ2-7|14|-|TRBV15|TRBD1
TGTGCCACCAGCGACCGGGACAGGGTCTACGAGCAGTACTTC
CATSDRDRVYEQYF
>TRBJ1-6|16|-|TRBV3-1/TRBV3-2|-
TGTGCCAGCAGCCAAAGCGCGAGCTCCTATAATTCACCCCTCCACTTT
CASSQSASSYNSPLHF
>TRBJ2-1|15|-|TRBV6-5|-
TGTGCCAGCACCCCAGACGGGGTTTTGGGCAATGAGCAGTTCTTC
CASTPDGVLGNEQFF
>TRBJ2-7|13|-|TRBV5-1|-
TGCGCCAGCAGCTTGGCCAAGGGGTACGAGCAGTACTTC
CASSLAKGYEQYF
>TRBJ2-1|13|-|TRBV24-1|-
TGTGCCACCAGTGGAGCGAAACCCCTTGAGCAGTTCTTC
CATSGAKPLEQFF
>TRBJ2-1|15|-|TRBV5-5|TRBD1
TGTGCCAGCAGACAAGACAGGGCAGGTACTGGTGAGCAGTTCTTC
CASRQDRAGTGEQFF
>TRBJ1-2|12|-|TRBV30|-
TGTGCCTGGAGACTGACAGACTATGGCTACACCTTC
CAWRLTDYGYTF
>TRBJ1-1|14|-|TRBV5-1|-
TGCGCCAGCAGACCCCGACAGATGAACACTGAAGCTTTCTTT
CASRPRQMNTEAFF
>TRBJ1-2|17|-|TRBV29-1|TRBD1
TGCAGCGTTGACAGCTTTGACACAGGGACAGGGGTTGTCGGCTACACCTTC
CSVDSFDTGTGVVGYTF